Sequencing of this TCR beta chain was carried out in a study of blood T cell repertoires in COVID-19. Study-level background: Collection of acute and convalescent COVID-19 samples took place in the United States, Italy and Spain.

Unmatched junction bases numbered 2, after V lost 0 bases and J lost 2 bases. The CDR3 has 15 residues. Looked up from germline, CDR1 is SGHRS and CDR2 is YFSETQ. Original data processing: Amplifying reference gene primers gave estimates of nucleated cell counts. Here immunoSEQ multiplex PCR was the method, and the copy in TCRdb shows in-frame clones only, minus some. The V and J calls and clone size were taken over from that table, and D and trimming were inferred from the DNA. The sample carries around 120,000 clones, approximately 82% recorded once. The sample comprised peripheral blood. V gene TRBV5-1 combines with J gene TRBJ2-1, with TRBD1 matching 7 bases. The TCR comes from a man between 65 and 79 years old with active or convalescent COVID-19. The CDR3 reads CASSLEGQPYNEQFF. Written as DNA, the CDR3 is TGCGCCAGCAGCTTGGAGGGACAGCCCTACAATGAGCAGTTCTTC.